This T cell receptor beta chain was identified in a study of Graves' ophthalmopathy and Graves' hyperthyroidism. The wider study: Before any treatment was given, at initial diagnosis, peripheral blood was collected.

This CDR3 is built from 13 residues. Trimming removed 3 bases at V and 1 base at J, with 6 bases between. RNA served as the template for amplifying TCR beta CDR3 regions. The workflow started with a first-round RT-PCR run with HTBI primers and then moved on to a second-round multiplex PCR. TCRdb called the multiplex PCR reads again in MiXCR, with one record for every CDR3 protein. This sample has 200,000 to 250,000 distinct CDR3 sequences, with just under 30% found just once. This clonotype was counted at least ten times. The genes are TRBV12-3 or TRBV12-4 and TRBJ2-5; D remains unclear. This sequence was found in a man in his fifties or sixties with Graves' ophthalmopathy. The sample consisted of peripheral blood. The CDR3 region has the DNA TGTGCCAGCAGTTTTAACACCCAAGAGACCCAGTACTTC. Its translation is CASSFNTQETQYF.